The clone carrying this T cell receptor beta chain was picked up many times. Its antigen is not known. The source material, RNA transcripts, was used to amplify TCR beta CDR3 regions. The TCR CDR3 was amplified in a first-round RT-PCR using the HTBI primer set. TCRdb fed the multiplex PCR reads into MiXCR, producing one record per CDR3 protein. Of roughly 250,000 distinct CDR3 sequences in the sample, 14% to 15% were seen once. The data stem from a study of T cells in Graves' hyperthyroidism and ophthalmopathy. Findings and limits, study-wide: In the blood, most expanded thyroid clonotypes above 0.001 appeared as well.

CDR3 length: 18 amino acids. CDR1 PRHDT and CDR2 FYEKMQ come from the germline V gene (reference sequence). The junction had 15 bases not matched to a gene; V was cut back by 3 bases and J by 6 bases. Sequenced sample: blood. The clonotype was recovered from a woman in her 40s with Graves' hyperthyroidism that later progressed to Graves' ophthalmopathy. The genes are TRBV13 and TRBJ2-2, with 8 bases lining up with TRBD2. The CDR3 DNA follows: TGTGCCAGCAGCTTTGTAGCCAGCGGGAGAATTGGGGCCGGGGAGCTGTTTTTT. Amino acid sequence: CASSFVASGRIGAGELFF.